This T cell receptor (beta chain) emerged from a study of human T cells and chemical hapten exposure. TCRdb used MiXCR to reprocess the RACE reads, holding one entry per CDR3 protein. The profile shows 300,000 to 450,000 distinct CDR3 sequences, 4.5% to 5.5% of them singletons. Regarding time point: pre-sensitization, week 0. Documented treatment: therapeutic diphenylcyclopropenone sensitization with weekly scalp DPC. Of note for this clonotype: Its antigen is not identified.

Germline V gene data show CDR1 as MDHEN and CDR2 as SYDVKM. V shed 10 bases, J shed 1 base, and the junction held 10 bases outside the gene matches. The CDR3 extends over 15 amino acids. Study-level findings and limits: A positive correlation with patch test score was shown by PT1 expanded TCR counts.

The chain links TRBV28 to TRBJ2-7; TRBD2 matches 10 bases. This sequence was found in a woman aged 50 to 60 with alopecia areata. Some clones in this sample may be carry-over from other donors' samples. The starting material was whole blood, obtained in connection with sensitization to the hapten diphenylcyclopropenone (DPC). CDR3 bases: TGTGCCACCTCCAGGACTAGCGGTACTTCCTACGAGCAGTACTTC. Its translation is CATSRTSGTSYEQYF.